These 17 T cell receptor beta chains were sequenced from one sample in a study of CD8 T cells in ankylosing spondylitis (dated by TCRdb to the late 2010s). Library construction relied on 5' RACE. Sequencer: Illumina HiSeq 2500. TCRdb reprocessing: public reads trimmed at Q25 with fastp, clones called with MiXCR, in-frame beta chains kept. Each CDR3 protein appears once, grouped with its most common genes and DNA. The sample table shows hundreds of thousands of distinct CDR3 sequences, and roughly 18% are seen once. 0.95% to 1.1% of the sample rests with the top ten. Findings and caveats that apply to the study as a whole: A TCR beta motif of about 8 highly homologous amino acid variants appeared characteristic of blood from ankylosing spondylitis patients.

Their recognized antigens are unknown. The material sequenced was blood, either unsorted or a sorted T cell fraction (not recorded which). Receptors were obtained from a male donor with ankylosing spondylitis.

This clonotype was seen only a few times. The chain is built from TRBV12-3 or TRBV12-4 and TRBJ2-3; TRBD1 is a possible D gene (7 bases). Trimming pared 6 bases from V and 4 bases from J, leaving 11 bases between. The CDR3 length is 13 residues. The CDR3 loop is CASSRGTADTQYF. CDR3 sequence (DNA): TGTGCCAGCAGCCGCGGGACAGCAGATACGCAGTATTTT.

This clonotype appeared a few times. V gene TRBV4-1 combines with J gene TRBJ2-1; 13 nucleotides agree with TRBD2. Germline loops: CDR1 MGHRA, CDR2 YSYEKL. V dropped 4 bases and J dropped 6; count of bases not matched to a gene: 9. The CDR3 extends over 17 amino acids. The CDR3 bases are TGCGCCAGCAGCCCGGGACTAGCGGGATCGGGAAGCAATGAGCAGTTCTTC. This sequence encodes CASSPGLAGSGSNEQFF.

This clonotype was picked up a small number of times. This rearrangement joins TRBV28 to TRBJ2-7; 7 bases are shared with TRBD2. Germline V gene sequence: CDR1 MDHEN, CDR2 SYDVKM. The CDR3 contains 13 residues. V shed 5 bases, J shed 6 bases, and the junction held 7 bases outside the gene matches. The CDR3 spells CASSRGLVAEQYF. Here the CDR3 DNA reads TGTGCCAGCAGTAGAGGACTAGTCGCCGAGCAGTACTTC.

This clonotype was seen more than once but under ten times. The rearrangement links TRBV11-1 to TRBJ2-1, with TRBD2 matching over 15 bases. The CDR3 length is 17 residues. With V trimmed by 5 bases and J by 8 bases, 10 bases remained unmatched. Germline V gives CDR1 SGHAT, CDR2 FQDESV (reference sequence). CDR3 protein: CASSRGTSGGNKHEQFF. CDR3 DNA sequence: TGTGCCAGCAGCAGGGGGACTAGCGGGGGGAACAAGCATGAGCAGTTCTTC.

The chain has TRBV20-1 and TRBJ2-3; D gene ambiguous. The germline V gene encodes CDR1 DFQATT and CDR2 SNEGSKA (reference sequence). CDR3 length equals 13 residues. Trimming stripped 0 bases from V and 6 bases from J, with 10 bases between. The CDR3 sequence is CSARDDLGDTQYF. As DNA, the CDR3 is TGCAGTGCTAGAGACGACCTAGGGGATACGCAGTATTTT.

For the CDR3, the DNA is TGTGCCACCAGCAGCGGACAGACGAATCAGCCCCAGCATTTT. Protein: CATSSGQTNQPQHF. The V gene is TRBV15, the J gene TRBJ1-5; tentative D call: TRBD1 (6 bases). Trimming took off 3 bases at V and 4 bases at J, with 10 bases between the two ends. CDR3 length: 14 amino acids. Germline assignment: CDR1 LNHNV and CDR2 YYDKDF (reference sequence).

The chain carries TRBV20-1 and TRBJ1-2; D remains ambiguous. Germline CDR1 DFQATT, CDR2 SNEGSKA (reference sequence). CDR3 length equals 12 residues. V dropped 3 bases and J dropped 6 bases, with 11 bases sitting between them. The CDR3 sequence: CSARRSSNGYTF. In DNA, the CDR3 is TGCAGTGCTAGGAGGAGCTCAAATGGCTACACCTTC.

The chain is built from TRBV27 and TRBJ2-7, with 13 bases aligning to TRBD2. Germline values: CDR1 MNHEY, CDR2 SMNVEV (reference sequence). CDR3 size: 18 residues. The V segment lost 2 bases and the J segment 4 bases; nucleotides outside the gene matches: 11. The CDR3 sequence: CASSLGRTSGRLSYEQYF. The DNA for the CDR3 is TGTGCCAGCAGTTTAGGAAGGACTAGCGGGAGACTTTCGTACGAGCAGTACTTC.

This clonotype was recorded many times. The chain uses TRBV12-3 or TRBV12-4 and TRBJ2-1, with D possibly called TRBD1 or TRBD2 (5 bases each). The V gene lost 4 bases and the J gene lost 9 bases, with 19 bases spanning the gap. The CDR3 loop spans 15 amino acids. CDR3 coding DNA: TGTGCCAGCAGTTCCCCTATGCTCCGGGGCGGTGAGCAGTTCTTC. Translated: CASSSPMLRGGEQFF.

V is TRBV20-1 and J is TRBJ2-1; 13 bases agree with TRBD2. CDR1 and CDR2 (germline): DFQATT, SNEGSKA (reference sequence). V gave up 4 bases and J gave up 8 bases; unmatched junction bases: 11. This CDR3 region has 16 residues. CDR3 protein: CSATRTSGGALDEQFF. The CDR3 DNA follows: TGCAGTGCTACGCGGACTAGCGGGGGCGCTTTGGATGAGCAGTTCTTC.

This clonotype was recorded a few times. The CDR3 DNA sequence: TGTGCCAGTAGTACCCGCCAGGGGACCTACGAGCAGTACTTC. Protein product: CASSTRQGTYEQYF. The chain has TRBV19 and TRBJ2-7; tentatively, D is TRBD1 (6 bases). CDR3 size: 14 residues. V lost 4 bases and J lost 2, with 12 bases in between. Germline lookup yields CDR1 LNHDA and CDR2 SQIVND (reference sequence).

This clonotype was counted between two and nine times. The CDR3 sequence: CASSSPQRDEQFF. The CDR3 DNA follows: TGTGCCAGCAGCTCCCCACAGCGGGACGAGCAGTTCTTC. The chain carries TRBV11-2 and TRBJ2-1; TRBD2 matches at 7 bases. The CDR3 contains 13 residues. J lost 10 bases, V lost 4 bases, and 7 bases had no gene match. From germline, CDR1 is SGHAT and CDR2 FQNNGV.

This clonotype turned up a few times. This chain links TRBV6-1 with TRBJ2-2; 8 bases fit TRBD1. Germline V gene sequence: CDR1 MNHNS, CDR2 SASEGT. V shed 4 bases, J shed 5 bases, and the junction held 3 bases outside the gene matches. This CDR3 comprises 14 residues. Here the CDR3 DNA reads TGTGCCAGCAGTGTTAACAGGGGGACCGGGGAGCTGTTTTTT. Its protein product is CASSVNRGTGELFF.

The CDR3 DNA sequence: TGTGCCAGCAGCTTAGGGCAGGCCCGTAATGAAAAACTGTTTTTT. The encoded protein is CASSLGQARNEKLFF. This chain connects TRBV7-2 to TRBJ1-4; D gene unclear. Germline V gene lookup returns CDR1 SGHTA and CDR2 FQGNSA. CDR3 length equals 15 residues. V lost 1 base and J lost 4, with 10 bases in between.

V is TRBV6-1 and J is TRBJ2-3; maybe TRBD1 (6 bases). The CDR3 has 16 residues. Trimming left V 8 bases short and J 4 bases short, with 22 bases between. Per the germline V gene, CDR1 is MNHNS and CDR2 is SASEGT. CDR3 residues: CASGLWLGGAPDTQYF. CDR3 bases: TGTGCCAGCGGGCTGTGGTTAGGGGGAGCTCCAGATACGCAGTATTTT.

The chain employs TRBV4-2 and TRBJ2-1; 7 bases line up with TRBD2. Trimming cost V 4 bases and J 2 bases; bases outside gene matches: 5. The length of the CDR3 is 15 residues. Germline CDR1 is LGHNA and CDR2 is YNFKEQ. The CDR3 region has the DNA TGTGCCAGCAGCCGAAGCGGGACCCCCTACAATGAGCAGTTCTTC. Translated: CASSRSGTPYNEQFF.

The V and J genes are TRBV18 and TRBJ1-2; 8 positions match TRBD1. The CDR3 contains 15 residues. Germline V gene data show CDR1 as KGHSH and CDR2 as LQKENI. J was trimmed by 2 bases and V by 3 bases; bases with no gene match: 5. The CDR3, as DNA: TGTGCCAGCTCACCTGCGGGACAGGCGAACTATGGCTACACCTTC. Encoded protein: CASSPAGQANYGYTF. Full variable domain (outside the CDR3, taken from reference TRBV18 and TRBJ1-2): NAGVMQNPRHLVRRRGQEARLRCSPMKGHSHVYWYRQLPEEGLKFMVYLQKENIIDESGMPKERFSAEFPKEGPSILRIQQVVRGDSAAYFCASSPAGQANYGYTFGSGTRLTVV.